The clone carrying this T cell receptor (beta chain) was found many times. The read comes to an end 3 residues before the CDR3 does, leaving the germline J gene to fill in the end. The data stem from a study of T cell clonality in common variable immunodeficiency. Assay used: immunoSEQ multiplex PCR; TCRdb lists only in-frame clones, some missing. The sample presents some 40,000 clones, none singletons. Looked up from germline, CDR1 is SNHLY and CDR2 is FYNNEI. Trimming removed 7 bases from V and 6 bases from J, with 15 bases in between. This CDR3 is built from 14 residues. The gene calls are TRBV2 and TRBJ2-2; D call uncertain. The sequenced sample consisted of peripheral blood mononuclear cells. This clonotype originated in a person aged 18 to 70 in good health. The CDR3 sequence is CASTRFPGAGELFF. The CDR3 bases that were read are TGTGCCAGCACCCGCTTCCCCGGTGCCGGGGAG.